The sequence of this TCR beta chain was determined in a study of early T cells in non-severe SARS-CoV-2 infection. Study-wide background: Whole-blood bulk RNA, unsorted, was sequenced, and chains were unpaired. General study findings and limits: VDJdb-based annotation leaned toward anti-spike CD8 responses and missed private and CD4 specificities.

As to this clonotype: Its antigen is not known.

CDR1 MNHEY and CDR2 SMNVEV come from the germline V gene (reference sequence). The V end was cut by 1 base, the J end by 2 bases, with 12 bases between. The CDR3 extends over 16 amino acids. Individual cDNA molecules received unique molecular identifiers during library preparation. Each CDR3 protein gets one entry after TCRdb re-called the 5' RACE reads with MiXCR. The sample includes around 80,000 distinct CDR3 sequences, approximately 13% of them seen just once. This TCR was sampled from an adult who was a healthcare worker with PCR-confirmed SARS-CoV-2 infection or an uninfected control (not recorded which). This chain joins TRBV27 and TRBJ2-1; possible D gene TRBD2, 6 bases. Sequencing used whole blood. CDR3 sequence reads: CASSLYNRGTYNEQFF. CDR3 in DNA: TGTGCCAGCAGTTTATACAACCGGGGGACCTACAATGAGCAGTTCTTC.